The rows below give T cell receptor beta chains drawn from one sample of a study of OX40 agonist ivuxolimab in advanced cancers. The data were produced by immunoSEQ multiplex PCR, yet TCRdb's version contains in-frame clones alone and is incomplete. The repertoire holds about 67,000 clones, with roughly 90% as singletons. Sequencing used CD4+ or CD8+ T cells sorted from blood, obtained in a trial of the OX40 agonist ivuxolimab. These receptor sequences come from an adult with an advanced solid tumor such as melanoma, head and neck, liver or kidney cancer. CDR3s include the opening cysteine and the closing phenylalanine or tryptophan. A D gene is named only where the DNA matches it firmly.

cdr3_aa: CASERERGTDTQYF
v_call: TRBV28
d_call: TRBD2
cdr3_length: 14
j_call: TRBJ2-3

cdr3_aa: CASSQGTGGNYNEQFF
v_call: TRBV18
d_call: TRBD1
cdr3_length: 16
j_call: TRBJ2-1

cdr3_aa: CASSLVGDYNEQFF
v_call: TRBV7-9
d_call: NA
cdr3_length: 14
j_call: TRBJ2-1

cdr3_aa: CASSPPGEKLFF
v_call: TRBV18
d_call: NA
cdr3_length: 12
j_call: TRBJ1-4

cdr3_aa: CASSPFPSGTYQETQYF
v_call: TRBV18
d_call: NA
cdr3_length: 17
j_call: TRBJ2-5

cdr3_aa: CASSEFEENQPQHF
v_call: TRBV10-2
d_call: NA
cdr3_length: 14
j_call: TRBJ1-5

cdr3_aa: CASSSHPNSYNEQFF
v_call: TRBV9
d_call: NA
cdr3_length: 15
j_call: TRBJ2-1

cdr3_aa: CASSIGQGENYGYTF
v_call: TRBV4-2
d_call: TRBD1
cdr3_length: 15
j_call: TRBJ1-2

cdr3_aa: CASRPTLQGLNTEAFF
v_call: TRBV27
d_call: NA
cdr3_length: 16
j_call: TRBJ1-1

cdr3_aa: CASYPGQLNTEAFF
v_call: TRBV6-5
d_call: TRBD1
cdr3_length: 14
j_call: TRBJ1-1

cdr3_aa: CSARIQETQYF
v_call: TRBV20-1
d_call: NA
cdr3_length: 11
j_call: TRBJ2-5

cdr3_aa: CASSGTSGSSDTQYF
v_call: TRBV10-2
d_call: TRBD2
cdr3_length: 15
j_call: TRBJ2-3

cdr3_aa: CASSYGQGVYEQYF
v_call: TRBV7-8
d_call: TRBD1
cdr3_length: 14
j_call: TRBJ2-7

cdr3_aa: CASKTQTGDTDTQYF
v_call: TRBV5-1
d_call: NA
cdr3_length: 15
j_call: TRBJ2-3

cdr3_aa: CSVVVRSEETQYF
v_call: TRBV29-1
d_call: NA
cdr3_length: 13
j_call: TRBJ2-5

cdr3_aa: CASSLTTYHSGNTIYF
v_call: TRBV5-8
d_call: NA
cdr3_length: 16
j_call: TRBJ1-3

cdr3_aa: CASSLGQGNYGYTF
v_call: TRBV7-8
d_call: TRBD1
cdr3_length: 14
j_call: TRBJ1-2

cdr3_aa: CASSRTSGDTGELFF
v_call: TRBV7-8
d_call: TRBD2
cdr3_length: 15
j_call: TRBJ2-2

cdr3_aa: CASSVEVAERQPQHF
v_call: TRBV9
d_call: NA
cdr3_length: 15
j_call: TRBJ1-5

cdr3_aa: CASSQGQHYGYTF
v_call: TRBV11-2
d_call: NA
cdr3_length: 13
j_call: TRBJ1-2

cdr3_aa: CASETATGVGNTIYF
v_call: TRBV7-9
d_call: NA
cdr3_length: 15
j_call: TRBJ1-3

cdr3_aa: CASARARGETQYF
v_call: TRBV6-5
d_call: NA
cdr3_length: 13
j_call: TRBJ2-5